The source of this T cell receptor (beta chain) is a study of blood T cells in healthy people across ages. CDR3 size: 17 residues. Germline lookup yields CDR1 SGHTA and CDR2 FQGTGA. Trimming cost V 2 bases and J 2 bases, with 18 bases left between them. Then a second PCR, running roughly 7 to 11 cycles, was carried out with a sample-barcoded 5' primer and a J-beta primer mix. Using its own MiXCR run on the 5' RACE reads, TCRdb lists one record per CDR3 protein. The profile shows some 1.4 million distinct CDR3 sequences, 40% to 50% of them singletons. This clonotype occurred a few times. Specimen: blood. The chain employs TRBV7-3 and TRBJ1-1; possibly TRBD1 for D (6 bases). This receptor was identified in a woman between 18 and 29 years old in good health. CDR3 coding DNA: TGTGCCAGCAGCTTAGATCCGACAGGATTTTTAAACACTGAAGCTTTCTTT. Translation: CASSLDPTGFLNTEAFF.